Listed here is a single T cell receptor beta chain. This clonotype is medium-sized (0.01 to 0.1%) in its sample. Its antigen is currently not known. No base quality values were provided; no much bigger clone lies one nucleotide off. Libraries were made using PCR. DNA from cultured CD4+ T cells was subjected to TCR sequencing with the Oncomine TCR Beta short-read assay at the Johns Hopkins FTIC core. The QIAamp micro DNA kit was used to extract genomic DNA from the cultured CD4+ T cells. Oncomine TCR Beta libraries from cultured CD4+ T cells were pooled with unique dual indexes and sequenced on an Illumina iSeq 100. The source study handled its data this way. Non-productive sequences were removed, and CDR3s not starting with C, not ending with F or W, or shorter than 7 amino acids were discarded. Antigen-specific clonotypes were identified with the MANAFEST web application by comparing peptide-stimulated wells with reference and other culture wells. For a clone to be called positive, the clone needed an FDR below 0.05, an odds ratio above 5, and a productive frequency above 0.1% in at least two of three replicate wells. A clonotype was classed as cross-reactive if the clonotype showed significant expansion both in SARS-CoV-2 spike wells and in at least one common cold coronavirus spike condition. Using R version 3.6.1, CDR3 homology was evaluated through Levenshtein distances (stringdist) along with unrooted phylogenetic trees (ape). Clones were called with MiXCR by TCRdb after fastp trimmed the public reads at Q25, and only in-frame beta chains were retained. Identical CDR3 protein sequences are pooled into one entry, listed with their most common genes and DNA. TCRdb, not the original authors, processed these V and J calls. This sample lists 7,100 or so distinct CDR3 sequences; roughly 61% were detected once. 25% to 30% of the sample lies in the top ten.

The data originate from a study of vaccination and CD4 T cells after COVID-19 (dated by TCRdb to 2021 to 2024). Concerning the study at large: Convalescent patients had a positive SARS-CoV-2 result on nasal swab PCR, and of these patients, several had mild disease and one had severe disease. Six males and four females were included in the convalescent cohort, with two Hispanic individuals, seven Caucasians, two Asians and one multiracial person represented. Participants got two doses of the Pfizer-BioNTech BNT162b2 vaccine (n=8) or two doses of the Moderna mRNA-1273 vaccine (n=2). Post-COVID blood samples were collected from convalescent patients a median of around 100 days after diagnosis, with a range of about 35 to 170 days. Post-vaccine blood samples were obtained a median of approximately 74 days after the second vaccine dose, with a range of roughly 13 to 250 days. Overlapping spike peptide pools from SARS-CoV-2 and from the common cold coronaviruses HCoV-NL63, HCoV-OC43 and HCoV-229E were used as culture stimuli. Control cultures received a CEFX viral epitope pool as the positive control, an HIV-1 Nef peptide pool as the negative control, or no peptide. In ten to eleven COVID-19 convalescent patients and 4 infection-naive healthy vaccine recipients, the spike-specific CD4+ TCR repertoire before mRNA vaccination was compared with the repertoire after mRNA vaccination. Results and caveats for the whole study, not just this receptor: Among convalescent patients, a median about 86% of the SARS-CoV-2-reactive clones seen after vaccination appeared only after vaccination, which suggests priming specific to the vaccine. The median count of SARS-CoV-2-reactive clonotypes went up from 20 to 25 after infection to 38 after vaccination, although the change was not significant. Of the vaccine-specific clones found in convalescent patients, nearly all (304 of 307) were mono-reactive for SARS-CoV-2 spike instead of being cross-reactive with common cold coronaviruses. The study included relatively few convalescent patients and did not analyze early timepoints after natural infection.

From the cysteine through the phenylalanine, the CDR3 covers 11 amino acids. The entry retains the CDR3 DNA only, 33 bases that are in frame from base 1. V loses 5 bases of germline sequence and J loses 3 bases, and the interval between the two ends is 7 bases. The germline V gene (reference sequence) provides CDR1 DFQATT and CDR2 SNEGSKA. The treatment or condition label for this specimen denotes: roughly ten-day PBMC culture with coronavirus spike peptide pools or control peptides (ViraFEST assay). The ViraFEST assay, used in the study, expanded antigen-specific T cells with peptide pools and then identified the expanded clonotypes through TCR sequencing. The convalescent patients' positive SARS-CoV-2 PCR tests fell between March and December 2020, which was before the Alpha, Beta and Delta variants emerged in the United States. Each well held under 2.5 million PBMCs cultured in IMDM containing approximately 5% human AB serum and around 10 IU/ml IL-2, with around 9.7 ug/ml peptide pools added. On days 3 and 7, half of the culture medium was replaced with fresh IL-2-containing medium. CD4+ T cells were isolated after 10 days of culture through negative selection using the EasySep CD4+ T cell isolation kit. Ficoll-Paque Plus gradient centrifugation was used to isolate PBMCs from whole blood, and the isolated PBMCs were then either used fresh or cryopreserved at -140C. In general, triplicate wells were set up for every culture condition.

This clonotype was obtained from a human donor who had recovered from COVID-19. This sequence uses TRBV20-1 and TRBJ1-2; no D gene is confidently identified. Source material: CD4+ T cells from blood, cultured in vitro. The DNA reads TGCAGTGCTTCAGCGGACTATGGCTACACCTTC. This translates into CSASADYGYTF.